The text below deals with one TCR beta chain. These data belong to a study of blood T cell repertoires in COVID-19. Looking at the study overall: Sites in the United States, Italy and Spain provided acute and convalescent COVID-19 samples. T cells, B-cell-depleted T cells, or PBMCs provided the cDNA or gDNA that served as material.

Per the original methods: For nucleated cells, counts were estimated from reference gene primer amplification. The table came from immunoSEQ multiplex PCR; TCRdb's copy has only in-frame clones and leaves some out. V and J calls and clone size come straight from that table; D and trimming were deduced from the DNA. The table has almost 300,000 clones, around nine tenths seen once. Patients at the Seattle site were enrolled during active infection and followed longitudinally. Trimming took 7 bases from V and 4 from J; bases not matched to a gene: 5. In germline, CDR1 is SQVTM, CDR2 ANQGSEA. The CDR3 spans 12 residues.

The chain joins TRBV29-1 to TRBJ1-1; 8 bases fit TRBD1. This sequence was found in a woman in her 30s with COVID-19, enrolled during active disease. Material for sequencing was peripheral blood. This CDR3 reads CSGTGWVTEAFF. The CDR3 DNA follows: TGCAGCGGGACAGGGTGGGTCACTGAAGCTTTCTTT.